These 25 T cell receptor beta chains were all obtained from the same sample, sequenced in a study of T cell repertoires in cytomegalovirus infection (dated by TCRdb to between 2019 and 2020). These reads were obtained on an Illumina HiSeq 1500. TCRdb trimmed the raw reads at Q25, called clones with MiXCR and kept productive beta chains. CDR3 protein duplicates are merged, each entry listing the most common genes and DNA. Counted in this sample were roughly 150,000 distinct CDR3 sequences; roughly a quarter of them appeared once. The ten largest clones take up 9.5% to 13% of the sample. The sample taken for sequencing was PBMCs. These receptors all come from a human donor in good health (CMV status not recorded). Some clones in this sample may be carry-over from other donors' samples.

This clonotype was picked up a small number of times. The CDR3 sequence is CASRPGQLNTIYF. The CDR3, as DNA: TGTGCCAGCAGACCCGGACAGTTAAACACCATATATTTT. The chain carries TRBV7-8 and TRBJ1-3; a possible D gene is TRBD1 (6 bases). The V end was cut by 6 bases, the J end by 6 bases, with 12 bases between. Germline V gene lookup returns CDR1 SGHVS and CDR2 FQNEAQ. This CDR3 comprises 13 residues.

This clonotype was detected ten times or more. The genes are TRBV6-6 and TRBJ2-7; D is unclear. The CDR3 contains 14 residues. The germline CDR1 and CDR2 sequences are MNHNY and SVGAGI (reference sequence). Trimming left V 0 bases short and J 3 bases short, with 9 bases between. CDR3 DNA sequence: TGTGCCAGCAGTTACTCGGTCAGGAGCTACGAGCAGTACTTC. This sequence encodes CASSYSVRSYEQYF.

This rearrangement joins TRBV20-1 to TRBJ2-1; 13 positions agree with TRBD2. The CDR3 is 16 amino acids. Per the germline V gene, CDR1 is DFQATT and CDR2 is SNEGSKA (reference sequence). The trim removed 3 bases at V and 12 bases at J, leaving 14 bases unmatched. CDR3 residues: CSARGTAGLAGVLQFF. The CDR3 DNA reads TGCAGTGCTAGGGGTACCGCCGGACTAGCGGGAGTACTGCAGTTCTTC.

Many counts were recorded for this clonotype. The chain is built from TRBV12-3 or TRBV12-4 and TRBJ2-5; no firm D call. V lost 5 bases, J lost 2 bases, and 9 bases lay in between. This CDR3 region has 13 residues. The CDR3 nucleotides read TGTGCCAGCAGTCCTGACGGGCAAGAGACCCAGTACTTC. Its translation: CASSPDGQETQYF.

The sample holds many counts of this clonotype. This sequence joins TRBV7-2 and TRBJ1-1; D is unresolved. Germline CDR1 and CDR2: SGHTA and FQGNSA. Trimming pared 2 bases from V and 0 bases from J, leaving 10 bases between. The CDR3 consists of 15 residues. This CDR3 is CASSLRVIMNTEAFF. In DNA form, the CDR3 reads TGTGCCAGCAGCTTAAGAGTGATAATGAACACTGAAGCTTTCTTT.

This clonotype was seen a handful of times. The gene calls are TRBV12-3 or TRBV12-4 and TRBJ2-3; the D gene is possibly TRBD1 (6 bases). There are 15 residues in the CDR3. Trimming took 6 bases from V and 2 from J, leaving 15 bases between them. The CDR3 loop is CASSLWGPPTDTQYF. CDR3 sequence (DNA): TGTGCCAGCAGCCTCTGGGGGCCACCCACAGATACGCAGTATTTT.

In its sample, this clonotype was seen many times. The CDR3: CASSLGVRENDYNEQFF. The CDR3 DNA sequence: TGTGCCAGCAGCTTAGGAGTCCGAGAGAACGACTACAATGAGCAGTTCTTC. The chain is built from TRBV11-3 and TRBJ2-1, with D uncertain. The CDR3 spans 17 residues. Germline CDR1 and CDR2: SGHNT and YENEEA. V was pared by 1 base and J by 3 bases, with 16 bases between.

This clonotype was seen more than once but under ten times. The CDR3 loop is CSVVQGPNYGYTF. In DNA, the CDR3 is TGCAGCGTTGTTCAGGGACCTAACTATGGCTACACCTTC. The chain combines TRBV29-1 with TRBJ1-2, with D possibly being TRBD1 (5 bases). Germline CDR1 and CDR2: SQVTM and ANQGSEA. CDR3 size: 13 residues. Trimming took off 4 bases at V and 0 bases at J, with 9 bases between the two ends.

This clonotype was seen more than once but under ten times. This chain uses TRBV7-2 with TRBJ2-7; 7 bases fit TRBD2. The CDR3 covers 14 residues. Germline-derived CDR1 and CDR2 are SGHTA and FQGNSA. Trimming cost V 8 bases and J 4 bases; bases outside gene matches: 11. CDR3 amino acids: CASGGGGPRYEQYF. The CDR3 nucleotides read TGTGCCAGCGGGGGGGGAGGGCCGCGGTACGAGCAGTACTTC.

This clonotype was seen many times. V and J are TRBV7-8 and TRBJ2-5; no reliable D call. The CDR3 has 14 residues. The V gene's germline CDR1 is SGHVS and CDR2 FQNEAQ. V lost 1 base and J 2 bases, leaving 8 bases between the germline ends. The CDR3 is CASSLDQGQETQYF. The CDR3 region has the DNA TGTGCCAGCAGCTTAGACCAAGGACAAGAGACCCAGTACTTC.

In this sample, this clonotype turned up a few times. The rearrangement uses TRBV28 and TRBJ1-6, with D perhaps matching TRBD1 (6 bases). The CDR3 is 16 residues long. Trimming took 5 bases from V and 6 from J, leaving 17 bases between them. The germline V gene has CDR1 MDHEN and CDR2 SYDVKM. CDR3 in DNA: TGTGCCAGCAGTCCACGACAGGACCGGGGTAATTCACCCCTCCACTTT. This translates into CASSPRQDRGNSPLHF.

The chain combines TRBV29-1 with TRBJ1-2; TRBD1 matches at 7 bases. Per germline, CDR1 SQVTM and CDR2 ANQGSEA. V trimming: 3 bases; J trimming: 3 bases; junction bases outside the gene matches: 7. The CDR3 totals 14 residues. CDR3 nucleotides: TGCAGCGTTGAGGGAGGGGGCGTTGACTATGGCTACACCTTC. Translating gives CSVEGGGVDYGYTF.

This chain uses TRBV28 with TRBJ2-7, with D possibly matching TRBD1 (6 bases). The V end was cut by 5 bases, the J end by 0 bases, with 17 bases between. In germline, CDR1 is MDHEN, CDR2 SYDVKM. The CDR3 is 16 residues long. DNA of the CDR3: TGTGCCAGCAGTGCTCTTACAGGGACCATCTCCTACGAGCAGTACTTC. This encodes CASSALTGTISYEQYF.

A word on this clonotype: No conserved phenylalanine or tryptophan is present at the end of the CDR3, so a read error is the likely explanation. This chain connects TRBV29-1 to TRBJ1-1; no definite D call. Per the germline V gene, CDR1 is SQVTM and CDR2 is ANQGSEA. V was shortened by 6 bases and J by 1 base, with 3 bases between the two germline ends. The CDR3 has 10 residues. The CDR3 DNA reads TGCAGCGTAGGGAACACTGAAGCTTTCATT. This translates into CSVGNTEAFI.

This clonotype was found a few times. V is TRBV6-2 or TRBV6-3 and J is TRBJ2-7, with 10 bases identical to TRBD1. In germline, CDR1 is MNHEY, CDR2 SVGEGT. This CDR3 is 14 amino acids long. V was pared by 6 bases and J by 2 bases, with 4 bases of the junction left unmatched. DNA for the CDR3: TGTGCCAGCAGATCCGGGACAGGGGCCTACGAGCAGTACTTC. Protein product: CASRSGTGAYEQYF.

The gene calls are TRBV27 and TRBJ1-3; D is possibly TRBD1 (6 bases). Looked up from germline, CDR1 is MNHEY and CDR2 is SMNVEV (reference sequence). The CDR3 loop spans 12 amino acids. Trimming stripped 8 bases from V and 4 bases from J, with 9 bases between. The CDR3 sequence is CASDGQGNTIYF. Written as DNA, the CDR3 is TGTGCCAGCGATGGACAGGGAAACACCATATATTTT.

In this sample, this clonotype turned up a few times. The gene calls are TRBV4-1 and TRBJ1-1; D ambiguous. The germline V gene has CDR1 MGHRA and CDR2 YSYEKL. V shed 0 bases and J shed 0 bases, with 5 bases lying between them. The CDR3 spans 14 residues. Written as DNA, the CDR3 is TGCGCCAGCAGCCAAGACCACATGAACACTGAAGCTTTCTTT. Its protein product is CASSQDHMNTEAFF.

A word on this clonotype: This clone may be a read error of a much larger clone one base away. CDR3 nucleotide sequence: TGTGCCAGCAGCTTGGACACATCAAGGTCAGGGGCTTTCTTT. Its translation: CASSLDTSRSGAFF. This chain links TRBV7-2 with TRBJ1-1; D is perhaps TRBD1 (5 bases). Germline V gene data show CDR1 as SGHTA and CDR2 as FQGNSA. Deletions cut 3 bases from V and 11 bases from J, with 19 bases between. This CDR3 is 14 amino acids long. Complete variable domain (other parts from reference TRBV7-2 and TRBJ1-1): GAGVSQSPSNKVTEKGKDVELRCDPISGHTALYWYRQSLGQGLEFLIYFQGNSAPDKSGLPSDRFSAERTGGSVSTLTIQRTQQEDSAVYLCASSLDTSRSGAFFGQGTRLTVV.

There are a few counts of this clonotype. V gene TRBV28 combines with J gene TRBJ1-1; 8 bases fit TRBD1. Germline CDR1 MDHEN, CDR2 SYDVKM. With 5 bases clipped from V and 3 bases from J, the junction kept 5 bases outside the gene matches. CDR3 size: 14 residues. CDR3 DNA: TGTGCCAGCAGTGCGACAGGGGTTTACACTGAAGCTTTCTTT. Residues: CASSATGVYTEAFF.

The V gene is TRBV30, the J gene TRBJ2-7; D possibly corresponds to TRBD1 (5 bases). CDR1 GTSNPN and CDR2 SVGIG come from the germline V gene (reference sequence). V lost 0 bases to trimming and J lost 7 bases, with 19 bases between them. The CDR3 totals 15 residues. The CDR3 protein is CAWSVRQGPTREQYF. CDR3 DNA: TGTGCCTGGAGTGTTCGGCAGGGTCCTACGAGGGAGCAGTACTTC.

This clonotype was counted only a few times. This chain uses TRBV6-5 with TRBJ1-1; a weak D match, TRBD1 (5 bases). Looked up from germline, CDR1 is MNHEY and CDR2 is SVGAGI. The CDR3 is 14 residues long. V was cut by 6 bases and J by 2 bases, with 13 bases left in between. In DNA, the CDR3 is TGTGCCAGCAGCCCCCAGGGATACAACACTGAAGCTTTCTTT. Its protein product is CASSPQGYNTEAFF.

This clonotype was seen repeatedly, ten times or more. This chain joins TRBV7-2 and TRBJ2-1, with 14 bases identical to TRBD2. Germline V CDR1 and CDR2: SGHTA, FQGNSA. J gave up 11 bases and V 1 base, and 7 bases lay outside the gene matches. The CDR3 contains 16 residues. In DNA form, the CDR3 reads TGTGCCAGCAGCTTAGGATCCGGGACTAGCGGGAGAAAGCAGTTCTTC. It translates to CASSLGSGTSGRKQFF. The full variable domain, its missing parts supplied by reference TRBV7-2 and TRBJ2-1, is GAGVSQSPSNKVTEKGKDVELRCDPISGHTALYWYRQSLGQGLEFLIYFQGNSAPDKSGLPSDRFSAERTGGSVSTLTIQRTQQEDSAVYLCASSLGSGTSGRKQFFGPGTRLTVL.

This clonotype was recorded a few times. This chain joins TRBV6-2 or TRBV6-3 and TRBJ2-5; weak D call: TRBD2 (6 bases). The V end lost 0 bases, the J end lost 5 bases, and 10 bases lay between the germline ends. Germline V gives CDR1 MNHEY, CDR2 SVGEGT. This CDR3 region has 14 residues. The CDR3: CASSYSTRGETQYF. CDR3 DNA sequence: TGTGCCAGCAGTTACTCGACTAGAGGGGAGACCCAGTACTTC.

This clonotype was counted a few times. The CDR3 spells CASSSGFVGDTQYF. The DNA of the CDR3 is TGTGCCAGCAGTTCGGGGTTTGTAGGAGATACGCAGTATTTT. The V call is TRBV12-3 or TRBV12-4, the J call TRBJ2-3, with D maybe TRBD2 (5 bases). The CDR3 consists of 14 residues. V lost 4 bases, J lost 5 bases, and 13 bases lay in between.

This clonotype was counted only a few times. This chain links TRBV2 with TRBJ2-6, with D hard to call. Germline V gene lookup returns CDR1 SNHLY and CDR2 FYNNEI. V was trimmed by 6 bases and J by 2 bases, leaving 17 bases between them. The CDR3 is 17 amino acids. The CDR3: CASSRVGLPPGANVLTF. The CDR3 region has the DNA TGTGCCAGCAGCCGAGTTGGGCTCCCCCCTGGGGCCAACGTCCTGACTTTC.